This T cell receptor (beta chain) was sequenced for a study of OX40 agonist ivuxolimab in advanced cancers. General observations from the study: Those patients achieving a partial response at 0.1-3.0 mg/kg showed among the lowest clonal expansion. Circulating CD4+ and CD8+ T cells showed clonal expansion by week 6 at 0.1 to 3.0 mg/kg.

There are 15 residues in the CDR3. V lost 5 bases and J lost 3; bases outside the gene matches: 10. Per the germline V gene, CDR1 is SGHKS and CDR2 is YYEKEE (reference sequence). With regard to this clone: Its antigen is unidentified.

Data came from immunoSEQ multiplex PCR; TCRdb stores just in-frame clones and leaves some out. The sample consists of roughly 77,000 clones, roughly 80% of them appearing once. The sequencing used CD4+ or CD8+ T cells sorted from blood, collected in a trial of the OX40 agonist ivuxolimab. The TCR originated in an adult with an advanced solid tumor such as melanoma, head and neck, liver or kidney cancer. The chain links TRBV5-5 to TRBJ1-1; 7 positions agree with TRBD1. As DNA, the CDR3 is TGTGCCAGCAGTCGTACAGGGGTAGGGGACACTGAAGCTTTCTTT. Translation: CASSRTGVGDTEAFF.